These T cell receptor beta chains were read from a single sample in a study of shared clonotypes between healthy human individuals. Clones were sequenced by immunoSEQ multiplex PCR, and TCRdb holds only the in-frame ones, with some missing. The sample shows approximately 940,000 clones, more than 75% of them seen only once. The source material was memory CD4+ T cells sorted from blood. The receptors here all came from a man aged 18 to 30 in good health. CDR3s include the opening cysteine and the closing phenylalanine or tryptophan. A D gene is named only where the DNA matches it firmly. Clone sizes are given selectively: once, few, many, or a class where the clone is expanded.

size: NA; V: TRBV4-1; J: TRBJ1-1; D: NA; DNA: TGCGCCAGCAGCCACATGAACACTGAAGCTTTCTTT; CDR3: CASSHMNTEAFF
size: NA; V: TRBV12-5; J: TRBJ2-6; D: NA; DNA: TGTGCTAGTGGTACACTGGGTTTGCGGACAAAGTCGGGCCAACGTCCTGACTTC; CDR3: CASGTLGLRTKSGQRPDF
size: NA; V: TRBV11-2; J: TRBJ2-5; D: NA; DNA: TGTGCCAGCAGCTTAAACTGGTTGGTAAACTCGGAGACCCAGTACTTC; CDR3: CASSLNWLVNSETQYF
size: few; V: TRBV28; J: TRBJ1-1; D: NA; DNA: TGTGCCAGCAGTTTACCACGGGTGAACACTGAAGCTTTCTTT; CDR3: CASSLPRVNTEAFF
size: NA; V: TRBV27; J: TRBJ2-6; D: NA; DNA: TGTGCCAGCAGTTTACAATCTGGGGCCAACGTCCTGACTTTC; CDR3: CASSLQSGANVLTF
size: NA; V: TRBV6-6; J: TRBJ2-5; D: NA; DNA: TGTGCCAGCACCCTAGGGGAGGTGAAGAATGGGGCCCAGTACTTC; CDR3: CASTLGEVKNGAQYF
size: NA; V: TRBV10-1; J: TRBJ2-3; D: TRBD2; DNA: TGCGCCAGCAGTGATAGCGGGCACGCAGATACGCAGTATTTT; CDR3: CASSDSGHADTQYF
size: NA; V: TRBV5-5; J: TRBJ2-1; D: TRBD1; DNA: TGTGCCAGCAGCTTGGCGACGAGGGACAGGAACTACAATGAGCAGTTCTTC; CDR3: CASSLATRDRNYNEQFF
size: few; V: TRBV25-1; J: TRBJ2-4; D: TRBD1; DNA: TGTGCCAGCAGTGAACATGGGACAGGGTCCCTAGCCAAAAACATTCAGTACTTC; CDR3: CASSEHGTGSLAKNIQYF
size: NA; V: TRBV15; J: TRBJ2-1; D: TRBD2; DNA: TGTGCCACCAGCAGAGATTTCGCGGGGGGGCGGTACAATGAGCAGTTCTTC; CDR3: CATSRDFAGGRYNEQFF
size: NA; V: TRBV11-2; J: TRBJ1-1; D: NA; DNA: TGTGCCAGCAGGACTTTGGGGGGACGGACGAACACTGAAGCTTTCTTT; CDR3: CASRTLGGRTNTEAFF
size: NA; V: TRBV18; J: TRBJ1-5; D: NA; DNA: TGTGCCAGCTCACCACTTTCGACAGGTCAGCCCCAGCATTTT; CDR3: CASSPLSTGQPQHF
size: NA; V: TRBV11-2; J: TRBJ2-2; D: NA; DNA: TGTGCCAGCAGCTTCGGGACACGCACCGGGGAGCTGTTTTTT; CDR3: CASSFGTRTGELFF
size: once; V: TRBV5-6; J: TRBJ1-2; D: TRBD1; DNA: TGTGCCAGCAGCTGGACAGGGCAAACACGGTTAAGCTATGGCTACACCTTC; CDR3: CASSWTGQTRLSYGYTF
size: NA; V: TRBV30; J: TRBJ2-5; D: TRBD2; DNA: TGTGCCTGGAGTGTACTAGCGGGGGGGACGGTGGAGACCCAGTACTTC; CDR3: CAWSVLAGGTVETQYF
size: NA; V: TRBV7-2; J: TRBJ1-5; D: NA; DNA: TGTGCCAGCAGCCTACAGGTACTCAATCAGCCCCAGCATTTT; CDR3: CASSLQVLNQPQHF
size: NA; V: TRBV6-5; J: TRBJ1-6; D: TRBD1; DNA: TGTGCCAGCAGTTACATGGGGACAGGAAATTCACCCCTCCACTTT; CDR3: CASSYMGTGNSPLHF
size: many; V: TRBV28; J: TRBJ2-3; D: TRBD2; DNA: TGTGCCAGCAGTTCCCCCTGGACTAGCGGGATGGATACGCAGTATTTT; CDR3: CASSSPWTSGMDTQYF
size: NA; V: TRBV14; J: TRBJ2-7; D: TRBD2; DNA: TGTGCCAGCATCGACGAGGAGGGGACTAACCCTTGCGAGCAGTACTTC; CDR3: CASIDEEGTNPCEQYF
size: few; V: TRBV6-4; J: TRBJ2-2; D: NA; DNA: TGTGCCAGCAGTGAACTTTGGGGGACCGGGGAGCTGTTTTTT; CDR3: CASSELWGTGELFF
size: NA; V: TRBV7-2; J: TRBJ1-2; D: TRBD1; DNA: TGTGCCAGCAGCTTAGATCCGGCAGGGGGTCATGGCTACACCTTC; CDR3: CASSLDPAGGHGYTF
size: NA; V: TRBV28; J: TRBJ1-2; D: TRBD1; DNA: TGTGCCAGCAGTTTACACGGACAGGGGAACTATGGCTACACCTTC; CDR3: CASSLHGQGNYGYTF
size: once; V: TRBV4-1; J: TRBJ2-7; D: NA; DNA: TGCGCCAGCAGCCAAGAGCGAGGCAGGGGAAACGAGCAGTACTTC; CDR3: CASSQERGRGNEQYF
size: NA; V: TRBV7-9; J: TRBJ2-5; D: NA; DNA: TGTGCCAGCAGCTCCTGGACGGTGGGTGAGACCCAGTACTTC; CDR3: CASSSWTVGETQYF
size: NA; V: TRBV19; J: TRBJ2-3; D: TRBD2; DNA: TGTGCCAGTAGTACTGCGGGAGGGGCAGATACGCAGTATTTT; CDR3: CASSTAGGADTQYF
size: NA; V: TRBV4-3; J: TRBJ2-3; D: NA; DNA: TGCGCCAGCAGCCAAGATTACCAGCGGGCCACAGATACGCAGTATTTT; CDR3: CASSQDYQRATDTQYF
size: once; V: TRBV7-9; J: TRBJ2-2; D: NA; DNA: TGTGCCAGCAGCCAAGGACAGACCGGGGAGCTGTTTTTT; CDR3: CASSQGQTGELFF
size: NA; V: TRBV9; J: TRBJ2-7; D: NA; DNA: TGTGCCAGCAGCTCGACAGGTAACTCCTACGAGCAGTACTTC; CDR3: CASSSTGNSYEQYF
size: NA; V: TRBV27; J: TRBJ1-4; D: NA; DNA: TGTGCCAGCAGTTTCCGAGGTCGGGAAAAACTGTTTTTT; CDR3: CASSFRGREKLFF
size: once; V: TRBV7-2; J: TRBJ1-2; D: TRBD1; DNA: TGTGCCAGCAGTCCCCAGATTGGGACAGGATATGGCTACACCTTC; CDR3: CASSPQIGTGYGYTF
size: once; V: TRBV6-1; J: TRBJ2-3; D: NA; DNA: TGTGCCAGCAGTGTTACGAGGGGGAGCACAGATACGCAGTATTTT; CDR3: CASSVTRGSTDTQYF
size: NA; V: TRBV29-1; J: TRBJ2-7; D: NA; DNA: TGCAGCGCCGCCGCTCCGGAGGGCGAGCAGTACTTC; CDR3: CSAAAPEGEQYF
size: few; V: TRBV19; J: TRBJ1-1; D: NA; DNA: TGTGCCAGTAGTCCCCAGACGTACACTGAAGCTTTCTTT; CDR3: CASSPQTYTEAFF
size: few; V: TRBV7-3; J: TRBJ2-7; D: TRBD2; DNA: TGTGCCAGCAGGGTCCATTCCGGGGGGTCCTACGAGCAGTACTTC; CDR3: CASRVHSGGSYEQYF
size: NA; V: TRBV2; J: TRBJ2-7; D: NA; DNA: TGTGCCAGCAGTGTGGGGGGCGAGCAGTACTTC; CDR3: CASSVGGEQYF
size: NA; V: TRBV29-1; J: TRBJ2-1; D: TRBD1; DNA: TGCAGCGTTGGACAGGGGTACAATGAGCAGTTCTTC; CDR3: CSVGQGYNEQFF
size: NA; V: TRBV11-3; J: TRBJ1-2; D: NA; DNA: TGTGCTAAGCAGACGCAGGGCACCTATGGCTACACCTTC; CDR3: CAKQTQGTYGYTF
size: NA; V: TRBV7-8; J: TRBJ2-5; D: TRBD1; DNA: TGTGCCAGCAGCAACCGACAGGGGGCGGAGACCCAGTACTTC; CDR3: CASSNRQGAETQYF
size: NA; V: TRBV11-2; J: TRBJ2-1; D: NA; DNA: TGTGCCAGCAGCTTTCACCAGGAGACGTACAATGAGCAGTTCTTC; CDR3: CASSFHQETYNEQFF
size: NA; V: TRBV28; J: TRBJ1-2; D: TRBD1; DNA: TGTGCCAGCAGTTTATTAGTACAGGGGGATGGCTACACCTTC; CDR3: CASSLLVQGDGYTF
size: NA; V: TRBV30; J: TRBJ2-7; D: TRBD2; DNA: TGTGCCTGGAGTGGGACTAGCGGCCTCTACGAGCAGTACTTC; CDR3: CAWSGTSGLYEQYF
size: NA; V: TRBV10-3; J: TRBJ1-1; D: NA; DNA: TGTGCCATCAGTGAGTCGAAGGGGTCGGGAGCTGAAGCTTTCTTT; CDR3: CAISESKGSGAEAFF
size: NA; V: TRBV11-2; J: TRBJ2-1; D: NA; DNA: TGTGCCAGCAGCTTCGGTCTAGGGTTGGGGGACAATGAGCAGTTCTTC; CDR3: CASSFGLGLGDNEQFF
size: NA; V: TRBV5-1; J: TRBJ2-5; D: NA; DNA: TGCGCCAGCAGCTTGGTAGGGGGGAACCAAGAGACCCAGTACTTC; CDR3: CASSLVGGNQETQYF
size: NA; V: TRBV5-1; J: TRBJ2-2; D: TRBD1; DNA: TGCGCCAGCAGCTTGAGGACAGGGTGGACCGGGGAGCTGTTTTTT; CDR3: CASSLRTGWTGELFF
size: NA; V: TRBV4-3; J: TRBJ2-3; D: TRBD2; DNA: TGCGCCAGCAGCCAAGGGGCGACTAGCGGCACAGATACGCAGTATTTT; CDR3: CASSQGATSGTDTQYF
size: NA; V: TRBV25-1; J: TRBJ2-7; D: NA; DNA: TGTGCCAGCAGTGATGGAGGGGGGGTTACCTACGAGCAGTACTTC; CDR3: CASSDGGGVTYEQYF